This T cell receptor (beta chain) was captured by sequencing in a study of blood T cell repertoires in COVID-19. Whole-study context: Some COVID-19 samples were acute and others convalescent; all came from the United States, Italy and Spain.

Repertoires were generated with immunoSEQ multiplex PCR, while TCRdb's copy carries only in-frame clones and drops some. The table shows more than 110,000 clones, with 76% occurring only once. Per germline, CDR1 KGHSH and CDR2 LQKENI. Trimming pared 1 base from V and 5 bases from J, leaving 5 bases between. The CDR3 is 12 residues long. The chain carries TRBV18 and TRBJ2-5; D gene ambiguous. Material for sequencing was peripheral blood. The clonotype comes from a woman older than 75 with active or convalescent COVID-19. The CDR3, as DNA: TGTGCCAGCTCACCACGTCGGGAGACCCAGTACTTC. It translates to CASSPRRETQYF.